This T cell receptor (beta chain) was sequenced in a study of response to subunit inactivated influenza vaccine. Study outcomes and limitations: It was the authors' suggestion that each seasonal influenza vaccination recruits few new T cells.

This clonotype was found many times. Its antigen is not identified. TCRdb ran MiXCR on the RT-PCR reads and lists one entry per CDR3 protein. The sample consists of about 240,000 distinct CDR3 sequences, roughly an eighth of them appearing once. This receptor was obtained from a man aged 45 to 65 who received an inactivated influenza vaccine. The specimen comprised non-naive T cells sorted from PBMCs, sampled 14 to 15 days before vaccination.

The CDR3, as DNA: TGTGCCAGTGGCCCTTGGGCAGGGAGCACAGATACGCAGTATTTT. It encodes CASGPWAGSTDTQYF. V and J are TRBV7-9 and TRBJ2-3; D may be TRBD1 (5 bases). The V gene's germline CDR1 is SEHNR and CDR2 FQNEAQ (reference sequence). The V end lost 9 bases, the J end lost 0 bases, and 16 bases lay between the germline ends. This CDR3 has 15 amino acids.